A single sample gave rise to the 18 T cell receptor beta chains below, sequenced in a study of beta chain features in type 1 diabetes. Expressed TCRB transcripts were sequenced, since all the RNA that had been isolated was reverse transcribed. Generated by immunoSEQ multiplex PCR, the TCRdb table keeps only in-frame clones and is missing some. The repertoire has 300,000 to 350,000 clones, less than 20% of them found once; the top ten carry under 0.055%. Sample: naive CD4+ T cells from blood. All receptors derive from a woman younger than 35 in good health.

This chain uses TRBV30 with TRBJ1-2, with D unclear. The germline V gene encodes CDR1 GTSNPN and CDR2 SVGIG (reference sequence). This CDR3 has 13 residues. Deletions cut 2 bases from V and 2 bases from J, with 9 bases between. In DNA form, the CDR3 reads TGTGCCTGGAGTTGGCAGGTGAACTATGGCTACACCTTC. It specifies CAWSWQVNYGYTF. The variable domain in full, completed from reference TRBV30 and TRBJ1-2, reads SQTIHQWPATLVQPVGSPLSLECTVEGTSNPNLYWYRQAAGRGLQLLFYSVGIGQISSEVPQNLSASRPQDRQFILSSKKLLLSDSGFYLCAWSWQVNYGYTFGSGTRLTVV.

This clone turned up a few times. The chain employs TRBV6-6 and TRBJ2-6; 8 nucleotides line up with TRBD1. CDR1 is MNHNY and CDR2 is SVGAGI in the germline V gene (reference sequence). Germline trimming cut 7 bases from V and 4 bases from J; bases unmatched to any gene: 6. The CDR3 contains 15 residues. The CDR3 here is CASTSRGRGANVLTF. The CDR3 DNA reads TGTGCCAGCACCTCCAGGGGGCGCGGGGCCAACGTCCTGACTTTC.

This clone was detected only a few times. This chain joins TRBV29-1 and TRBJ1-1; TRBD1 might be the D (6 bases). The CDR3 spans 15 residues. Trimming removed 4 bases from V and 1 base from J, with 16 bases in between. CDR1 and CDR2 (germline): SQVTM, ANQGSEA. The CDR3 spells CSVVVRGAGNTEAFF. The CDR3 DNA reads TGCAGCGTTGTAGTTCGGGGGGCCGGGAACACTGAAGCTTTCTTT.

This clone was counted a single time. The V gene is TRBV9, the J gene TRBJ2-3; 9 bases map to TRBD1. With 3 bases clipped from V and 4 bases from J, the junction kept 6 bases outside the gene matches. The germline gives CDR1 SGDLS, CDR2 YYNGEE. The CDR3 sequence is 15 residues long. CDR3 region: CASSAQGAEADTQYF. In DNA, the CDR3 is TGTGCCAGCAGCGCACAGGGGGCGGAGGCAGATACGCAGTATTTT. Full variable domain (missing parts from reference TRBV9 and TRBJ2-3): DSGVTQTPKHLITATGQRVTLRCSPRSGDLSVYWYQQSLDQGLQFLIQYYNGEERAKGNILERFSAQQFPDLHSELNLSSLELGDSALYFCASSAQGAEADTQYFGPGTRLTVL.

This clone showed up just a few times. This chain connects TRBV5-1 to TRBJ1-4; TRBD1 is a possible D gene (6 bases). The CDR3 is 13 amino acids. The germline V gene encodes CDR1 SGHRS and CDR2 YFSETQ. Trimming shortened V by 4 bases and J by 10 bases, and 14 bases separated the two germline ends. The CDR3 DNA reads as TGCGCCAGCAGCCCCCGGACAGATGGAAAACTGTTTTTT. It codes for CASSPRTDGKLFF.

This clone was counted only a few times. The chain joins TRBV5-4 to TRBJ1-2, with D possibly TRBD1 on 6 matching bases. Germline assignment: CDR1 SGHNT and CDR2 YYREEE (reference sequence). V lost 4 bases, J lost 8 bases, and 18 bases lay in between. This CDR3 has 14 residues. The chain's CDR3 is CASSPLQGREGYTF. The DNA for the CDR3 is TGTGCCAGCAGCCCTCTACAGGGACGCGAAGGCTACACCTTC.

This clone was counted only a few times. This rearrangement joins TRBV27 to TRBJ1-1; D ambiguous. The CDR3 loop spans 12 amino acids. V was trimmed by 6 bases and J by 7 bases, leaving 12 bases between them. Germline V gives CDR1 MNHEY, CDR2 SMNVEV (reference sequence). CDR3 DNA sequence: TGTGCCAGCAGCCTCATTACGGGTGAAGCTTTCTTT. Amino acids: CASSLITGEAFF.

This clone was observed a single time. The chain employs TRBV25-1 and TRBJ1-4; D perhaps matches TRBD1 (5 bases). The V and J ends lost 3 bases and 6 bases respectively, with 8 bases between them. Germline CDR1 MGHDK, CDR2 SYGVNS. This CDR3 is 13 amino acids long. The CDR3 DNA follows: TGTGCCAGCAGTGACGGAGGGGATGAAAAACTGTTTTTT. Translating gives CASSDGGDEKLFF.

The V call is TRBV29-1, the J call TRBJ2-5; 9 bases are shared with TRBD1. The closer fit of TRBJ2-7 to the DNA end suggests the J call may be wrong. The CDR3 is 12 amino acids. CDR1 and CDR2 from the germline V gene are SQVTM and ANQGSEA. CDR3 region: CSVEGQGYEQYF. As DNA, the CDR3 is TGCAGCGTTGAGGGACAGGGCTACGAGCAGTACTTC.

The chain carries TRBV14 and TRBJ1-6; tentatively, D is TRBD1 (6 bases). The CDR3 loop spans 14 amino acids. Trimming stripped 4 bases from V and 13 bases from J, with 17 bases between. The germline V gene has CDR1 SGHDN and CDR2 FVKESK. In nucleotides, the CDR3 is TGTGCCAGCAGCCGAGGACAGTGGCGACGTCCCCTCCACTTT. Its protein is CASSRGQWRRPLHF.

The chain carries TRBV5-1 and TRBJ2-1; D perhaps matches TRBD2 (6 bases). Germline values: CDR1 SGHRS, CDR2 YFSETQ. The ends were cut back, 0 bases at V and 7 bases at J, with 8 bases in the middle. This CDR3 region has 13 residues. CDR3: CASSLALANEQFF. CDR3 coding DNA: TGCGCCAGCAGCTTGGCACTAGCTAATGAGCAGTTCTTC.

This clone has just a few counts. CDR3 nucleotide sequence: TGTGCCAGCAGCTTCCGCTGGGCTAGCGAGGGGGAGACCCAGTACTTC. It encodes CASSFRWASEGETQYF. V is TRBV7-6 and J is TRBJ2-5, with a tentative D call TRBD2 (6 bases). The CDR3 is made up of 16 amino acids. Deletions cut 3 bases from V and 5 bases from J, with 19 bases between. Germline CDR1 reads SGHVS; CDR2 reads FNYEAQ.

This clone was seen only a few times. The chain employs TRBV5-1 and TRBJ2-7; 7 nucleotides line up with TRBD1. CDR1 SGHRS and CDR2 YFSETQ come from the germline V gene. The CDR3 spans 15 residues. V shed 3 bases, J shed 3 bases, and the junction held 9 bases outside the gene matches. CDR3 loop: CASSSSTGLGYEQYF. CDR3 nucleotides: TGCGCCAGCAGCTCGTCGACAGGGTTAGGCTACGAGCAGTACTTC. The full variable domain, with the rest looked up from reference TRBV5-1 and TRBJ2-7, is KAGVTQTPRYLIKTRGQQVTLSCSPISGHRSVSWYQQTPGQGLQFLFEYFSETQRNKGNFPGRFSGRQFSNSRSEMNVSTLELGDSALYLCASSSSTGLGYEQYFGPGTRLTVT.

The DNA of the CDR3 is TGTGCCAGCAGCATGCGGACAGGGGTGGGCGAGCAGTACTTC. Its translation is CASSMRTGVGEQYF. This chain connects TRBV13 to TRBJ2-7, with TRBD1 matching 9 bases. The V segment lost 5 bases and the J segment 6 bases; nucleotides outside the gene matches: 8. The CDR3 loop spans 14 amino acids. From germline, CDR1 is PRHDT and CDR2 FYEKMQ (reference sequence).

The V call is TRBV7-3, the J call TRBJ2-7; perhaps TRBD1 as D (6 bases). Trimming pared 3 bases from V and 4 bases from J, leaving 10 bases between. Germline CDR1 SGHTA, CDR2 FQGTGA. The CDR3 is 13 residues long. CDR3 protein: CASSLGAGYEQYF. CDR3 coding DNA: TGTGCCAGCAGCTTGGGGGCGGGTTACGAGCAGTACTTC.

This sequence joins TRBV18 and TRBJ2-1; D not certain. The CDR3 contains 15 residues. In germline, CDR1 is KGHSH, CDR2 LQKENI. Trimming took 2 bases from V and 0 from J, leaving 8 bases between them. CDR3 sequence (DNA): TGTGCCAGCTCACCAGTTCCCAGCTCCTACAATGAGCAGTTCTTC. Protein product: CASSPVPSSYNEQFF.

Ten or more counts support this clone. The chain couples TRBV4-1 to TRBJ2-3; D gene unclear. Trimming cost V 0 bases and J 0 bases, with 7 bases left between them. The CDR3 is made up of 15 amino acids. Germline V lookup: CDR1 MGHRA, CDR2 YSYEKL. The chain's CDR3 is CASSQDGRSTDTQYF. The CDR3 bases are TGCGCCAGCAGCCAAGATGGCAGGAGCACAGATACGCAGTATTTT.

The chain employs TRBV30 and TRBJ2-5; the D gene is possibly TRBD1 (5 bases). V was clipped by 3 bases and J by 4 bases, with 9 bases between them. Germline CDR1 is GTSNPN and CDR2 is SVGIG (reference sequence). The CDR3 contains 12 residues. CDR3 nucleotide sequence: TGTGCCTGGAGGGCAGGGTCAGAGACCCAGTACTTC. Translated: CAWRAGSETQYF.